This T cell receptor beta chain was identified during a study of T cells expressing NK-cell markers. TCRdb reprocessed the 5' RACE reads and reports one entry per CDR3 protein, with no DNA. In all, the sample yields about 430,000 distinct CDR3 sequences. CDR3 size: 15 residues. Germline V lookup: CDR1 SGHRS, CDR2 YFSETQ. The chain is built from TRBV5-1 and TRBJ2-5; the TCRdb D gene call, TRBD2, has no DNA to confirm it. The clonotype was recovered from a woman between 45 and 65 years old in good health. Sequenced input: blood T cells: a sorted CD56 or NKG2C T cell subset, CD4+ or CD8+ T cells, or bulk PBMC T cells (not recorded which). The CDR3: CASRPGAGDRETQYF.